Below, 23 T cell receptor beta chains from the same sample are listed, as sequenced in a study of CD8+CD57+ T cells in acquired aplastic anemia. In patients chosen for sequencing, flow cytometry had shown CD8+CD57+ cell expansion. The use of genomic DNA as template underpinned the TCR beta VDJ and CDR3 profiling. TCRdb itself ran the reads through MiXCR, one entry per CDR3 protein. The table lists some 170,000 distinct CDR3 sequences, around 48% of them singletons, with 1.1% in the top ten. The sequenced material came from sorted CD4+, CD8+, or CD8+CD57+ T cells (not recorded which) from PBMCs. The receptors shown here come from a human donor with aplastic anemia.

The V gene is TRBV5-1, the J gene TRBJ2-7; 11 bases are shared with TRBD2. Germline V CDR1 and CDR2: SGHRS, YFSETQ. The length of the CDR3 is 14 residues. V trimming: 5 bases; J trimming: 2 bases; junction bases outside the gene matches: 3. The CDR3 DNA follows: TGCGCCAGCAGACTAGCGGGAGATCCCTACGAGCAGTACTTC. Encoded protein: CASRLAGDPYEQYF.

This clonotype appeared many times. CDR3 sequence (DNA): TGTGCCAGCAGCTCCCGGGGGCCCGGCACAGATACGCAGTATTTT. Its protein product is CASSSRGPGTDTQYF. The chain is built from TRBV7-3 and TRBJ2-3, with D possibly called TRBD1 or TRBD2 (6 bases each). The germline CDR1 and CDR2 sequences are SGHTA and FQGTGA. Trimming shortened V by 4 bases and J by 1 base, and 12 bases separated the two germline ends. The CDR3 is made up of 15 amino acids.

The chain joins TRBV29-1 to TRBJ2-2, with no clear D. The CDR3 spans 15 residues. Germline-derived CDR1 and CDR2 are SQVTM and ANQGSEA. Trimming pared 2 bases from V and 0 bases from J, leaving 10 bases between. The CDR3 coding sequence is TGCAGCGTTGAATCTCGCCAACCGAACACCGGGGAGCTGTTTTTT. Protein sequence: CSVESRQPNTGELFF.

V is TRBV7-2 and J is TRBJ2-7; D ambiguous. CDR3 length equals 12 residues. Between the trimmed V and J ends, which lost 2 bases and 6 bases, there was a span of 8 bases. CDR1 and CDR2 from the germline V gene are SGHTA and FQGNSA. CDR3: CASSLQFREQYF. In DNA form, the CDR3 reads TGTGCCAGCAGCTTACAATTCCGCGAGCAGTACTTC.

This clonotype was recorded many times. In DNA, the CDR3 is TGTGCCAGCAGTTACGGCGTGGCTGAGCAGTTCTTC. It codes for CASSYGVAEQFF. This rearrangement joins TRBV6-5 to TRBJ2-1, with D unresolved. The CDR3 runs to 12 residues. CDR1 and CDR2 from the germline V gene are MNHEY and SVGAGI. Trimming removed 2 bases from V and 9 bases from J, with 8 bases in between.

This clonotype has a count of ten or more. DNA for the CDR3: TGTGCCAGCAGTGGACGGACAGGGGGGGATCGTTTTCAGCCCCAGCATTTT. Translation: CASSGRTGGDRFQPQHF. This chain uses TRBV6-1 with TRBJ1-5; 10 bases are shared with TRBD1. This CDR3 spans 17 amino acids. In germline, CDR1 is MNHNS, CDR2 SASEGT. V trimming: 4 bases; J trimming: 6 bases; junction bases outside the gene matches: 12.

There are a few counts of this clonotype. This chain uses TRBV6-5 with TRBJ1-1; 7 bases are shared with TRBD1. V lost 2 bases to trimming and J lost 5 bases; unmatched junction nucleotides: 5. There are 14 residues in the CDR3. Germline V gene sequence: CDR1 MNHEY, CDR2 SVGAGI. CDR3 residues: CASSYRGRGTEAFF. In nucleotides, the CDR3 is TGTGCCAGCAGTTACAGGGGGCGGGGTACTGAAGCTTTCTTT.

The rearrangement uses TRBV5-1 and TRBJ2-7, with a possible D match to TRBD1 (5 bases). This CDR3 is 16 amino acids long. The V end was cut by 3 bases, the J end by 2 bases, with 18 bases between. Germline assignment: CDR1 SGHRS and CDR2 YFSETQ. The CDR3 reads CASSSEAWGRTYEQYF. The CDR3, as DNA: TGCGCCAGCAGCTCAGAGGCCTGGGGCAGGACCTACGAGCAGTACTTC.

V usage is TRBV9 and J usage is TRBJ1-6; 8 positions match TRBD1. With V trimmed by 6 bases and J by 13 bases, 21 bases remained unmatched. Germline V gives CDR1 SGDLS, CDR2 YYNGEE. The CDR3 spans 17 residues. The CDR3 nucleotides read TGTGCCAGCAAGGGGGGAAGACAGGGGCGGCCGGATATCCCCCTCCACTTT. Encoded protein: CASKGGRQGRPDIPLHF.

This clonotype has ten or more counts. The chain combines TRBV20-1 with TRBJ2-5; weak D call: TRBD2 (5 bases). The ends were cut back, 4 bases at V and 0 bases at J, with 12 bases in the middle. In germline, CDR1 is DFQATT, CDR2 SNEGSKA (reference sequence). This CDR3 is built from 14 residues. CDR3: CSAIRGQNQETQYF. CDR3 sequence (DNA): TGCAGTGCTATTCGAGGGCAGAACCAAGAGACCCAGTACTTC.

This clonotype was seen at least ten times. The rearrangement links TRBV12-3 or TRBV12-4 to TRBJ2-2; 8 nucleotides match TRBD1. The length of the CDR3 is 15 residues. Trimming at V came to 6 bases and at J to 1 base, leaving 4 bases not matched to a gene. CDR3 sequence: CASSRQGRNTGELFF. The CDR3 DNA is TGTGCCAGCAGCAGACAGGGGAGGAACACCGGGGAGCTGTTTTTT.

This clonotype was recorded only once. The chain has TRBV20-1 and TRBJ1-2; possible D gene TRBD1, 5 bases. From germline, CDR1 is DFQATT and CDR2 SNEGSKA (reference sequence). The CDR3 spans 14 residues. Trimming took 2 bases from V and 0 from J, leaving 10 bases between them. CDR3 region: CSARMTATNYGYTF. In DNA form, the CDR3 reads TGCAGTGCTAGAATGACAGCAACTAACTATGGCTACACCTTC.

Regarding this clonotype: A single base separates this from a much larger clone, so it may be a read error. The gene calls are TRBV4-3 and TRBJ1-3, with D uncertain. Germline loops: CDR1 LGHNA, CDR2 YSLEER. The CDR3 is 15 residues long. V gave up 4 bases and J gave up 0 bases, with 10 bases separating them. DNA for the CDR3: TGCGCCAGCAGCCGCAGCCCTCCCTCTGGAAACACCATATATTTT. This encodes CASSRSPPSGNTIYF.

The chain carries TRBV20-1 and TRBJ2-7; TRBD1 matches 8 bases. CDR3 size: 13 residues. Trimming at V came to 1 base and at J to 4 bases, leaving 3 bases not matched to a gene. The germline CDR1 and CDR2 sequences are DFQATT and SNEGSKA (reference sequence). Here the CDR3 DNA reads TGCAGTGCTAGAGGGACAGGGAAATACGAGCAGTACTTC. This gives the protein CSARGTGKYEQYF.

Many counts were recorded for this clonotype. The chain links TRBV9 to TRBJ2-1; TRBD2 aligns across 7 bases. This CDR3 comprises 15 residues. The germline gives CDR1 SGDLS, CDR2 YYNGEE. V shed 6 bases, J shed 0 bases, and the junction held 6 bases outside the gene matches. CDR3 loop: CASNPSGSSYNEQFF. The CDR3 DNA reads as TGTGCCAGCAACCCTAGCGGAAGCTCCTACAATGAGCAGTTCTTC.

Points on this clonotype: A much larger clone lies a single base off, so this may be a read error. This rearrangement joins TRBV12-3 or TRBV12-4 to TRBJ1-2, with D possibly matching TRBD1 (5 bases). The V gene lost 4 bases and the J gene lost 4 bases, with 16 bases spanning the gap. The CDR3 totals 15 residues. The DNA of the CDR3 is TGTGCCAGCAGTTCCGGGACCCCAGGAGTCTATGGCTACACCTTC. This sequence encodes CASSSGTPGVYGYTF.

This clonotype has a count of ten or more. The chain is built from TRBV20-1 and TRBJ1-1; no reliable D call. The V end lost 0 bases, the J end lost 8 bases, and 10 bases lay between the germline ends. Germline values: CDR1 DFQATT, CDR2 SNEGSKA (reference sequence). This CDR3 is 12 amino acids long. The chain's CDR3 is CSARDAGREAFF. The CDR3 DNA reads TGCAGTGCTAGAGATGCCGGCCGAGAAGCTTTCTTT.

This clonotype was recorded many times. The V gene is TRBV7-2, the J gene TRBJ2-1, with 7 positions matching TRBD2. V gave up 5 bases and J gave up 5 bases; unmatched junction bases: 9. CDR1 is SGHTA and CDR2 is FQGNSA in the germline V gene. CDR3 length: 15 amino acids. This CDR3 is CASSQTSTRDNEQFF. In DNA, the CDR3 is TGTGCCAGCAGCCAGACTAGCACTCGAGACAATGAGCAGTTCTTC. The full variable domain, its missing parts supplied by reference TRBV7-2 and TRBJ2-1, is GAGVSQSPSNKVTEKGKDVELRCDPISGHTALYWYRQSLGQGLEFLIYFQGNSAPDKSGLPSDRFSAERTGGSVSTLTIQRTQQEDSAVYLCASSQTSTRDNEQFFGPGTRLTVL.

This clonotype was detected a few times. V is TRBV2 and J is TRBJ2-1, with a tentative D call TRBD2 (6 bases). Germline values: CDR1 SNHLY, CDR2 FYNNEI. The CDR3 has 15 amino acids. The V end was cut by 8 bases, the J end by 6 bases, with 20 bases between. CDR3 coding DNA: TGTGCCAGCTCAATGGCGGGGCGACGCCCCAATGAGCAGTTCTTC. This codes for CASSMAGRRPNEQFF. Looking up the rest from reference TRBV2 and TRBJ2-1 gives the full variable domain: EPEVTQTPSHQVTQMGQEVILRCVPISNHLYFYWYRQILGQKVEFLVSFYNNEISEKSEIFDDQFSVERPDGSNFTLKIRSTKLEDSAMYFCASSMAGRRPNEQFFGPGTRLTVL.

In this sample, this clonotype turned up many times. This sequence joins TRBV7-2 and TRBJ1-5, with a weak D call TRBD1 (5 bases). The CDR3 extends over 15 amino acids. Between the trimmed V and J ends, which lost 0 bases and 5 bases, there was a span of 11 bases. Germline V CDR1 and CDR2: SGHTA, FQGNSA. The CDR3 here is CASSLAGTYDQPQHF. CDR3 DNA: TGTGCCAGCAGCTTAGCGGGGACCTACGATCAGCCCCAGCATTTT.

Many counts were recorded for this clonotype. The chain has TRBV9 and TRBJ2-5, with 15 bases fitting TRBD2. Germline loops: CDR1 SGDLS, CDR2 YYNGEE. The J segment lost 5 bases and the V segment lost 4 bases, leaving 12 bases of the junction unmatched. CDR3 length: 18 residues. The DNA of the CDR3 is TGTGCCAGCAGCCTCGGGACTAGCGGGGGGAATAGGGGGGAGACCCAGTACTTC. As protein: CASSLGTSGGNRGETQYF.

This clonotype was seen repeatedly, ten times or more. The CDR3 region has the DNA TGTGCCAGCAGCTTAAGGACAGGGGGCACAGATACGCAGTATTTT. This gives the protein CASSLRTGGTDTQYF. The chain joins TRBV5-4 to TRBJ2-3; TRBD1 aligns across 9 bases. Germline values: CDR1 SGHNT, CDR2 YYREEE (reference sequence). This CDR3 has 15 amino acids. The junction had 2 bases not matched to a gene; V was cut back by 2 bases and J by 1 base.

At least ten counts were recorded for this clonotype. The rearrangement joins TRBV19 to TRBJ2-6; TRBD1 agrees at 7 bases. V shed 6 bases and J 0 bases; nucleotides not matched to a gene: 8. The CDR3 runs 17 residues. Germline V gives CDR1 LNHDA, CDR2 SQIVND (reference sequence). Here the CDR3 reads CASSPGQYRSGANVLTF. In DNA form, the CDR3 reads TGTGCCAGTAGCCCGGGACAGTATCGCTCTGGGGCCAACGTCCTGACTTTC.